The following is a T cell receptor beta chain sequence with its context. Patients had residual fresh-frozen tumor tissue and more than two years of survival data. Blood PBMC samples: pre-vaccination, two weeks post third vaccination, and at tumor progression. CDR1 is MGHRA and CDR2 is YSYEKL in the germline V gene. The CDR3 sequence is 17 residues long. V lost 4 bases, J lost 3 bases, and 18 bases lay in between. This record belongs to a study of glioma-infiltrating T cells after dendritic cell vaccination. The immunoSEQ assay amplified TCRB CDR3 from up to roughly 2 ug DNA. The PCR used 60 V beta and 13 J beta primers. Clones were sequenced by immunoSEQ multiplex PCR, and TCRdb holds only the in-frame ones, with some missing. The table includes about 73,000 clones, roughly 82% detected once.

The source of this sequence is a human donor with glioblastoma. The rearrangement joins TRBV4-1 to TRBJ2-2; unclear D gene. The sequences come from blood, collected before dendritic cell vaccination. The CDR3 DNA sequence: TGCGCCAGCAGCCCACCCCCAGGCCAGATTCACACCGGGGAGCTGTTTTTT. It encodes CASSPPPGQIHTGELFF.